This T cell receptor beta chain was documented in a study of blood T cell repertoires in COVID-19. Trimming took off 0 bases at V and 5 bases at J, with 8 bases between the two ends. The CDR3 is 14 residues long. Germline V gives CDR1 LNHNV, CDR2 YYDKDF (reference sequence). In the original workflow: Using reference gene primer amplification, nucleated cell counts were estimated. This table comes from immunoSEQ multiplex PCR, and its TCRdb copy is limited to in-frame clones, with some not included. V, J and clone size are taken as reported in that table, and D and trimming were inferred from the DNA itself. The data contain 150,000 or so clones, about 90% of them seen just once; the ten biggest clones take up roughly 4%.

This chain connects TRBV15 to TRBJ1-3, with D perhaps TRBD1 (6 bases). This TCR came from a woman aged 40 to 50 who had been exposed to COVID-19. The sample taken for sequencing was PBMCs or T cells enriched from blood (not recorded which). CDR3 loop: CATSRDRDRNTIYF. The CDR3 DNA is TGTGCCACCAGCAGAGACCGGGACAGAAACACCATATATTTT.